This T cell receptor beta chain is from a study of shared clonotypes between healthy human individuals. Produced via immunoSEQ multiplex PCR; TCRdb's table is partial and in-frame only. The sample has approximately 1,500,000 clones, 95% to 99% seen once. Findings and caveats of the study: Richness estimates generally favored naive over memory subsets.

A note on this clone: What it recognizes is unknown.

Looked up from germline, CDR1 is SNHLY and CDR2 is FYNNEI. The CDR3 length is 13 residues. The V end lost 9 bases, the J end lost 5 bases, and 13 bases lay between the germline ends. This receptor was obtained from a man in his thirties or forties in good health. Sequences were obtained from naive CD4+ T cells sorted from blood. The subset: CD45RA+ positively selected. V gene TRBV2 combines with J gene TRBJ1-4, with a weak D call TRBD1 (6 bases). The CDR3 loop is CASWMDSNEKLFF. CDR3 nucleotides: TGTGCCAGTTGGATGGACAGCAATGAAAAACTGTTTTTT.